This T cell receptor beta chain was documented in a study of vaccination and CD4 T cells after COVID-19. Study details: Each post-COVID sample was drawn after diagnosis, and the median interval was around 100 days (range 35 to 161).

Trimming cost V 6 bases and J 2 bases, with 16 bases left between them. This CDR3 is built from 15 residues. Germline CDR1 and CDR2: MNHNS and SASEGT. This clonotype was counted a few times. The antigen is unknown. Described treatment: roughly 10-day PBMC culture with coronavirus spike peptide pools or control peptides (ViraFEST assay). With the Oncomine TCR Beta short-read assay, DNA from cultured CD4+ T cells was sequenced. TCRdb re-analysed the PCR reads in MiXCR, keeping a single row per CDR3 protein. Of about 22,000 distinct CDR3 sequences listed, approximately 29% are singletons. Sequencing used cultured CD4+ T cells from blood. The sequence derives from a human donor with COVID-19. V is TRBV6-1 and J is TRBJ1-2, with a possible D match to TRBD1 (5 bases). CDR3 coding DNA: TGTGCCAGCAGGGATTGGGACCGCCAGAACTATGGCTACACCTTC. It specifies CASRDWDRQNYGYTF.